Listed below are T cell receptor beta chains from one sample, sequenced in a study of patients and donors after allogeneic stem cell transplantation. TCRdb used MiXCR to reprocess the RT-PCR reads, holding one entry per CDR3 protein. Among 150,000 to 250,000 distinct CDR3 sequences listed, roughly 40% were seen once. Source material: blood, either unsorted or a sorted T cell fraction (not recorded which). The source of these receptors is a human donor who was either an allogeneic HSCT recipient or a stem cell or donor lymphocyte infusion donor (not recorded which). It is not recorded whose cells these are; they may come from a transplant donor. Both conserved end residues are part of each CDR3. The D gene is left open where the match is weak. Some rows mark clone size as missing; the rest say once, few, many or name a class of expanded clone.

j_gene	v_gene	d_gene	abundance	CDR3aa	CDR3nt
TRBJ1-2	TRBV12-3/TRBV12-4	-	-	CASSPTMGNYGYTF	TGTGCCAGCAGTCCGACCATGGGAAACTATGGCTACACCTTC
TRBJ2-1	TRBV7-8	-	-	CASSSVGLGEQFF	TGTGCCAGCAGCTCAGTGGGGCTGGGTGAGCAGTTCTTC
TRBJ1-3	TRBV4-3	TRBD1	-	CASSQGEPTGRIGLSGNTIYF	TGCGCCAGCAGCCAAGGAGAGCCGACAGGGAGAATCGGGCTTTCTGGAAACACCATATATTTT
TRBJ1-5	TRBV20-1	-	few	CSASGVMEDQPQHF	TGCAGTGCTAGCGGGGTAATGGAGGATCAGCCCCAGCATTTT
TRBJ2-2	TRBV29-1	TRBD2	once	CSVGRIAGGPDTGELFF	TGCAGCGTTGGACGAATAGCGGGAGGGCCTGACACCGGGGAGCTGTTTTTT
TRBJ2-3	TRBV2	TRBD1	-	CASRLDRGPDTQYF	TGTGCCAGCCGCCTGGACAGGGGACCAGATACGCAGTATTTT
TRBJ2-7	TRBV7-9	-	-	CASSLKQYEQYF	TGTGCCAGCAGCTTAAAACAGTACGAGCAGTACTTC
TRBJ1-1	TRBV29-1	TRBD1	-	CSVARTGGTEAFF	TGCAGCGTAGCTAGGACAGGGGGAACTGAAGCTTTCTTT
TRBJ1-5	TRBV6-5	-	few	CASSYGQGNNQPQHF	TGTGCCAGCAGTTATGGGCAGGGGAACAATCAGCCCCAGCATTTT
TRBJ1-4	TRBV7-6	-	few	CASSSSRAYNEKLFF	TGTGCCAGCAGCTCGTCACGGGCCTATAATGAAAAACTGTTTTTT
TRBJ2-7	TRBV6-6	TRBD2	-	CASSYVLWEGYEQYF	TGTGCCAGCAGTTACGTTTTGTGGGAGGGTTACGAGCAGTACTTC